One T cell receptor beta chain is described in this entry. Its cognate antigen is unknown. This specimen belongs to a study of cytomegalovirus exposure and HLA in healthy donors. Findings and caveats of the study: Reports showed the classifier diagnosing cytomegalovirus status with high specificity and sensitivity.

V shed 0 bases and J shed 5 bases, with 12 bases lying between them. The CDR3 has 14 residues. Germline V CDR1 and CDR2: SGHNT, YYREEE (reference sequence). It was with 60 Vbeta and 13 Jbeta primers that the PCR ran. Clones were read by immunoSEQ multiplex PCR, and TCRdb kept only the in-frame ones, dropping some. The top ten clones hold roughly 1.3% of a sample with about 140,000 clones, about three quarters of them seen once. The receptor comes from a male donor in good health and CMV-seropositive. Sample: PBMCs. The V and J genes are TRBV5-4 and TRBJ2-7; the D gene is possibly TRBD1 (6 bases). The CDR3 nucleotides read TGTGCCAGCAGCTTGGTTGACAGGAGCGACGAGCAGTACTTC. Translation: CASSLVDRSDEQYF.